This T cell receptor (beta chain) is from a study of CD8 T cells in Susac syndrome. V was trimmed by 6 bases and J by 8 bases, leaving 16 bases between them. The CDR3 totals 14 residues. Roughly 0.45 to 1 ug RNA was reverse transcribed with random hexamers. A multiplex approach, immunoSEQ multiplex PCR, amplified TCR beta CDR3 across 54 Vbeta and 13 Jbeta. TCRdb used MiXCR to reprocess the immunoSEQ multiplex PCR reads, holding one entry per CDR3 protein. The sample consists of about 100,000 distinct CDR3 sequences, roughly 93% of them appearing once. The source of this sequence is a human donor in good health. The V gene is TRBV12-3 or TRBV12-4, the J gene TRBJ1-4; D remains ambiguous. The sample comprised CD8+ T cells from PBMCs. The CDR3, as DNA: TGTGCCAGCAGGAGGCCAAGCGATGGGGAAAAACTGTTTTTT. Its protein product is CASRRPSDGEKLFF.